Listed below are T cell receptor beta chains from one sample, sequenced in a study of identical twins. TCRdb independently ran MiXCR on the 5' RACE reads; one entry per CDR3 protein. The table lists hundreds of thousands of distinct CDR3 sequences, 6.1% of them singletons, with around 1.7% in the top ten. The material sequenced was naive T cells sorted from blood. The receptors originated from a man younger than 35 in good health. The CDR3 runs from the conserved cysteine through the conserved F or W. D genes are given only for firm matches. A row's size may be missing; if present it is once, few, many or a size class.

-,-,TRBV15,TRBJ2-5,CATSRAAGETQYF,TGTGCCACCAGCAGAGCGGCCGGGGAGACCCAGTACTTC
-,few,TRBV3-1,TRBJ2-1,CASSAPRGQFNEQFF,TGTGCCAGCAGCGCACCAAGGGGCCAGTTCAATGAGCAGTTCTTC
TRBD2,-,TRBV6-1,TRBJ2-1,CASYGSGRVHEQFF,TGTGCCAGCTATGGTAGCGGGAGGGTCCATGAGCAGTTCTTC
TRBD1,many,TRBV11-1,TRBJ2-6,CASSLHRTRQGAGANVLTF,TGTGCCAGCAGCTTACATAGAACCAGACAGGGGGCTGGGGCCAACGTCCTGACTTTC
TRBD1,-,TRBV4-1,TRBJ2-7,CASSPQTGMGEQYF,TGCGCCAGCAGCCCTCAGACAGGGATGGGTGAGCAGTACTTC
-,few,TRBV18,TRBJ2-7,CASSPPATPESYEQYF,TGTGCCAGCTCACCACCCGCCACCCCAGAGTCCTACGAGCAGTACTTC
-,-,TRBV27,TRBJ2-1,CASSLRRGRSYNEQFF,TGTGCCAGCAGTTTAAGGCGGGGGCGCTCCTACAATGAGCAGTTCTTC
TRBD1,many,TRBV29-1,TRBJ2-5,CSGWTGTVETQYF,TGCAGCGGATGGACAGGGACAGTAGAGACCCAGTACTTC
-,many,TRBV5-6,TRBJ2-7,CASSPRQRTRNYEQYF,TGTGCCAGCAGCCCGAGACAGAGGACGAGAAACTACGAGCAGTACTTC
-,-,TRBV20-1,TRBJ2-2,CSARDLGSGNTGELFF,TGCAGTGCTAGAGATCTTGGCAGCGGGAACACCGGGGAGCTGTTTTTT
-,many,TRBV4-3,TRBJ1-4,CASSQDWSDNEKLFF,TGCGCCAGCAGCCAAGATTGGTCAGATAATGAAAAACTGTTTTTT
-,-,TRBV18,TRBJ1-1,CASSPWGTKDTEAFF,TGTGCCAGCTCACCATGGGGGACGAAAGACACTGAAGCTTTCTTT
TRBD1,-,TRBV6-1,TRBJ1-6,CASRTGTGVSPLHF,TGTGCCAGCAGAACCGGGACAGGGGTTTCACCCCTCCACTTT
-,many,TRBV7-9,TRBJ2-7,CASSSFGAAEGQYF,TGTGCCAGCAGCTCCTTTGGGGCGGCGGAAGGGCAGTACTTC
-,many,TRBV5-1,TRBJ1-1,CASRQGVLAFF,TGCGCCAGCAGACAGGGAGTACTGGCTTTCTTT
-,few,TRBV20-1,TRBJ1-5,CSARSRGHNQPQHF,TGCAGTGCTAGGTCCAGGGGTCACAATCAGCCCCAGCATTTT
TRBD1,many,TRBV5-1,TRBJ2-7,CASSRQGEFTYEQYF,TGCGCCAGCAGCCGACAGGGCGAATTCACCTACGAGCAGTACTTC
TRBD2,many,TRBV12-3/TRBV12-4,TRBJ2-1,CASSPGLAGVSEQFF,TGTGCCAGCAGTCCGGGACTAGCGGGAGTTAGTGAGCAGTTCTTC
TRBD2,many,TRBV7-2,TRBJ2-1,CASSLGRENADEQFF,TGTGCCAGCAGCTTAGGGCGGGAGAATGCTGATGAGCAGTTCTTC
-,few,TRBV4-2,TRBJ2-3,CASSPNATRRGLRLIPGTDTQYF,TGTGCCAGCAGCCCGAACGCGACTAGGCGCGGTCTCCGGCTGATCCCCGGCACAGATACGCAGTATTTT
-,-,TRBV12-3/TRBV12-4,TRBJ1-1,CASTFTGGVNTEAFF,TGTGCCAGCACCTTTACTGGGGGAGTGAACACTGAAGCTTTCTTT
-,-,TRBV4-1,TRBJ1-5,CASSQEAGKAQHF,TGCGCCAGCAGCCAAGAGGCGGGGAAGGCCCAGCATTTT
-,few,TRBV4-1,TRBJ2-1,CASSQAAGQMIEQFF,TGCGCCAGCAGCCAAGCAGCGGGACAGATGATTGAGCAGTTCTTC
-,many,TRBV12-3/TRBV12-4,TRBJ1-1,CATAPKNTEAFF,TGTGCCACGGCCCCGAAGAACACTGAAGCTTTCTTT
TRBD2,-,TRBV18,TRBJ2-6,CASSPSGSASGANVLTF,TGTGCCAGCTCACCTAGCGGGAGTGCCTCTGGGGCCAACGTCCTGACTTTC
-,many,TRBV5-1,TRBJ2-7,CASSLDEPYEQYF,TGCGCCAGCAGCTTAGACGAACCCTACGAGCAGTACTTC
TRBD2,-,TRBV7-9,TRBJ2-1,CASSLAASGSREQFF,TGTGCCAGCAGCTTAGCGGCTAGCGGGAGTCGTGAGCAGTTCTTC
TRBD1,few,TRBV18,TRBJ2-7,CASSKTTGVGERQYF,TGTGCCAGCTCAAAGACAACAGGGGTCGGCGAACGTCAGTACTTC
-,many,TRBV29-1,TRBJ1-5,CSVAENSNQPQHF,TGCAGCGTTGCCGAAAATAGCAATCAGCCCCAGCATTTT
-,many,TRBV29-1,TRBJ2-1,CSVALEYNEQFF,TGCAGCGTAGCCCTAGAATACAATGAGCAGTTCTTC
-,-,TRBV20-1,TRBJ2-1,CSVGPVGDEQFF,TGCAGTGTAGGCCCGGTGGGTGATGAGCAGTTCTTC
TRBD1,many,TRBV4-2,TRBJ2-7,CASSQDEWGTVLYEQYF,TGTGCCAGCAGCCAAGACGAGTGGGGGACAGTTCTCTACGAGCAGTACTTC
-,few,TRBV7-8,TRBJ2-3,CASSLNLASTDTQYF,TGTGCCAGCAGCTTAAATCTAGCGAGCACAGATACGCAGTATTTT
TRBD1,many,TRBV29-1,TRBJ1-1,CSAVRDRANTEAFF,TGCAGCGCTGTACGGGACAGGGCGAACACTGAAGCTTTCTTT
TRBD1,few,TRBV11-2,TRBJ2-2,CASSLFQGANTGELFF,TGTGCCAGCAGCTTGTTCCAGGGGGCGAACACCGGGGAGCTGTTTTTT
TRBD2,many,TRBV4-2,TRBJ2-4,CASSQVWRERDIQYF,TGTGCCAGCAGCCAAGTTTGGCGGGAGAGGGACATTCAGTACTTC
TRBD2,many,TRBV5-5,TRBJ2-1,CASSLGGLAGADEQFF,TGTGCCAGCAGCTTGGGAGGCCTAGCGGGAGCGGACGAGCAGTTCTTC
TRBD1,-,TRBV7-2,TRBJ2-7,CASSRDRGEIYEQYF,TGTGCCAGCAGCCGGGACAGGGGGGAAATCTACGAGCAGTACTTC
-,-,TRBV25-1,TRBJ2-3,CASIGGYTDTQYF,TGTGCCAGCATTGGCGGATACACAGATACGCAGTATTTT
TRBD2,few,TRBV9,TRBJ2-1,CASSVKASGNSYNEQFF,TGTGCCAGCAGCGTAAAGGCTAGCGGGAACTCCTACAATGAGCAGTTCTTC
-,few,TRBV7-2,TRBJ1-6,CASSSGASVSPLHF,TGTGCCAGCAGCTCAGGGGCGTCGGTTTCACCCCTCCACTTT
TRBD2,-,TRBV6-1,TRBJ2-1,CATTGTSGYNEQFF,TGTGCCACCACCGGGACTAGCGGATACAATGAGCAGTTCTTC
TRBD2,many,TRBV5-1,TRBJ2-1,CASSETGLEIYNEQFF,TGCGCCAGCAGCGAAACCGGACTAGAGATCTACAATGAGCAGTTCTTC
TRBD2,few,TRBV10-3,TRBJ2-1,CAISLGTSDVYEQFF,TGTGCCATCAGCCTAGGGACTAGCGATGTATATGAGCAGTTCTTC
-,-,TRBV4-1,TRBJ2-5,CASSQERGLLQETQYF,TGCGCCAGCAGCCAAGAGAGAGGACTTCTCCAAGAGACCCAGTACTTC
-,-,TRBV6-5,TRBJ2-7,CASSSGPPEQGLYEQYF,TGTGCCAGCAGTTCCGGACCCCCGGAACAGGGTCTCTACGAGCAGTACTTC
-,many,TRBV29-1,TRBJ2-6,CSVGDSSGANVLTF,TGCAGCGTTGGCGACAGCTCTGGGGCCAACGTCCTGACTTTC
TRBD1,few,TRBV5-6,TRBJ1-2,CASSLAPGGGYGYTF,TGTGCCAGCAGCTTGGCGCCAGGGGGCGGCTATGGCTACACCTTC
TRBD1,few,TRBV5-1,TRBJ1-2,CASSLLGTIQGNYGYTF,TGCGCCAGCAGCTTGTTAGGTACGATACAGGGGAACTATGGCTACACCTTC
TRBD2,few,TRBV10-3,TRBJ2-7,CAISEGTSGSYEQYF,TGTGCCATCAGTGAGGGGACTAGCGGGTCCTACGAGCAGTACTTC